Listed here are 32 T cell receptor beta chains from one sample, sequenced in a study of OX40 agonist ivuxolimab in advanced cancers. Some clones are missing from TCRdb's copy, which holds only in-frame ones; the method was immunoSEQ multiplex PCR. Altogether 65,000 to 85,000 clones are present, about 93% being singletons, with the ten largest covering approximately 8%. Here the sequenced sample was CD4+ or CD8+ T cells sorted from blood, taken in a trial of the OX40 agonist ivuxolimab. The source is an adult with an advanced solid tumor such as melanoma, head and neck, liver or kidney cancer.

CDR3 sequence reads: CASSLGGTSGYNEQFF. For the CDR3, the DNA is TGTGCCAGCAGCTTAGGAGGGACTAGCGGCTACAATGAGCAGTTCTTC. This chain links TRBV7-6 with TRBJ2-1; 11 bases map to TRBD2. This CDR3 spans 16 amino acids. In germline, CDR1 is SGHVS, CDR2 FNYEAQ. After removal of 1 base from V and 3 bases from J, the junction contained 2 bases not matched to a gene.

V is TRBV7-9 and J is TRBJ2-1; 8 nucleotides match TRBD2. This CDR3 has 17 residues. Germline V gene data show CDR1 as SEHNR and CDR2 as FQNEAQ (reference sequence). V was pared by 2 bases and J by 2 bases, with 8 bases of the junction left unmatched. CDR3 in DNA: TGTGCCAGCAGCTTACCCCTCGCGGGGGGCCCCTACAATGAGCAGTTCTTC. Translated: CASSLPLAGGPYNEQFF.

In this sample, this clone turned up once. The V call is TRBV5-4, the J call TRBJ2-7; 7 bases map to TRBD1. Germline V gene data show CDR1 as SGHNT and CDR2 as YYREEE (reference sequence). The CDR3 is 13 amino acids. J was trimmed by 6 bases and V by 4 bases; bases with no gene match: 7. The CDR3 DNA follows: TGTGCCAGCAGCACAGGGGATGCGGTCGAGCAGTACTTC. As protein: CASSTGDAVEQYF. The full variable domain, with the rest looked up from reference TRBV5-4 and TRBJ2-7, is ETGVTQSPTHLIKTRGQQVTLRCSSQSGHNTVSWYQQALGQGPQFIFQYYREEENGRGNFPPRFSGLQFPNYSSELNVNALELDDSALYLCASSTGDAVEQYFGPGTRLTVT.

CDR3 DNA: TGTGCCAGCAGCCCTTCTGGGGCGAGCGAGCAGTACTTC. Translated, it gives CASSPSGASEQYF. The rearrangement links TRBV9 to TRBJ2-7, with a possible D match to TRBD1 (5 bases). Looked up from germline, CDR1 is SGDLS and CDR2 is YYNGEE. The V end was cut by 4 bases, the J end by 6 bases, with 14 bases between. The CDR3 runs to 13 residues.

The V and J genes are TRBV19 and TRBJ1-1; the D is unclear. The CDR3 runs 14 residues. The V gene lost 7 bases and the J gene lost 0 bases, with 12 bases spanning the gap. CDR1 and CDR2 from the germline V gene are LNHDA and SQIVND (reference sequence). CDR3 in amino acids: CASTPGDMNTEAFF. The CDR3 coding sequence is TGTGCCAGTACCCCAGGTGATATGAACACTGAAGCTTTCTTT.

The chain combines TRBV7-2 with TRBJ2-1; no reliable D call. The CDR3 length is 11 residues. From germline, CDR1 is SGHTA and CDR2 FQGNSA. The V end was cut by 4 bases, the J end by 6 bases, with 4 bases between. The CDR3 coding sequence is TGTGCCAGCAGCTCCGGCAATGAGCAGTTCTTC. Translating gives CASSSGNEQFF.

The chain is built from TRBV29-1 and TRBJ1-2, with D tentatively TRBD1 (6 bases). The germline gives CDR1 SQVTM, CDR2 ANQGSEA. The CDR3 has 14 amino acids. Trimming took off 1 base at V and 2 bases at J, with 11 bases between the two ends. The CDR3 nucleotides read TGCAGCGTTGAAGTCTCAGGGGTAAACTATGGCTACACCTTC. It encodes CSVEVSGVNYGYTF.

This clone showed up just once. The genes are TRBV19 and TRBJ1-2, with 7 positions matching TRBD1. Germline assignment: CDR1 LNHDA and CDR2 SQIVND (reference sequence). The V gene end was trimmed by 7 bases and the J gene end by 3 bases; junction bases not matched to a gene: 11. This CDR3 has 15 residues. The CDR3 coding sequence is TGTGCCAGTACCTACGGGCTAGGGACAGACTATGGCTACACCTTC. It is translated as CASTYGLGTDYGYTF.

In its sample, this clone was seen a few times. A much bigger clone sits one base away, suggesting this may be a read error. The chain uses TRBV14 and TRBJ1-2; TRBD1 matches at 7 bases. J gave up 5 bases and V 5 bases, and 5 bases lay outside the gene matches. In germline, CDR1 is SGHDN, CDR2 FVKESK. This CDR3 contains 13 residues. As DNA, the CDR3 is TGTGCCAGCAGCGTCGGGACAGCTTATGGCTACACCTTC. Translated: CASSVGTAYGYTF.

This sequence joins TRBV28 and TRBJ2-1; 13 bases are shared with TRBD2. Trimming at V came to 6 bases and at J to 5 bases, leaving 4 bases not matched to a gene. Germline CDR1 is MDHEN and CDR2 is SYDVKM. This CDR3 comprises 15 residues. CDR3 residues: CASSTTSGGNNEQFF. Here the CDR3 DNA reads TGTGCCAGCAGCACGACTAGCGGGGGGAACAATGAGCAGTTCTTC.

The chain recombines TRBV5-4 with TRBJ2-7, with unresolved D. The CDR3 length is 12 residues. The germline V gene has CDR1 SGHNT and CDR2 YYREEE (reference sequence). V gave up 0 bases and J gave up 5 bases, with 6 bases separating them. Written as DNA, the CDR3 is TGTGCCAGCAGCTTGGGGTGGGACGAGCAGTACTTC. Translated: CASSLGWDEQYF.

The chain has TRBV7-6 and TRBJ2-2; 9 positions match TRBD1. Germline loops: CDR1 SGHVS, CDR2 FNYEAQ. V lost 5 bases to trimming and J lost 2 bases; unmatched junction nucleotides: 3. This CDR3 has 15 residues. CDR3: CASSRTGDNTGELFF. The DNA for the CDR3 is TGTGCCAGCAGCCGGACAGGGGACAACACCGGGGAGCTGTTTTTT.

This chain connects TRBV6-5 to TRBJ2-1; 7 positions match TRBD1. Germline V gene sequence: CDR1 MNHEY, CDR2 SVGAGI. Germline trimming cut 5 bases from V and 4 bases from J; bases unmatched to any gene: 8. This CDR3 spans 15 amino acids. The CDR3, as DNA: TGTGCCAGCAGTGCCTCTGGGGGACAGTACAATGAGCAGTTCTTC. This encodes CASSASGGQYNEQFF.

The J gene is TRBJ1-1, the V gene TRBV5-4; possibly TRBD1 for D (6 bases). The ends were cut back, 2 bases at V and 2 bases at J, with 10 bases in the middle. Germline V gene data show CDR1 as SGHNT and CDR2 as YYREEE (reference sequence). This CDR3 spans 14 amino acids. CDR3 protein: CASSLPQGNTEAFF. The CDR3 DNA is TGTGCCAGCAGCTTACCACAGGGAAACACTGAAGCTTTCTTT.

The gene calls are TRBV7-9 and TRBJ1-5, with D possibly TRBD1 on 5 matching bases. V shed 4 bases and J shed 5 bases, with 9 bases lying between them. This CDR3 is built from 13 residues. The germline gives CDR1 SEHNR, CDR2 FQNEAQ (reference sequence). This CDR3 reads CASSSGGDQPQHF. The CDR3 DNA is TGTGCCAGCAGCTCGGGGGGAGATCAGCCCCAGCATTTT.

J is TRBJ2-1 and V is TRBV11-2; 7 positions agree with TRBD2. The CDR3 sequence is 17 residues long. Germline trimming cut 1 base from V and 4 bases from J; bases unmatched to any gene: 10. The germline V gene has CDR1 SGHAT and CDR2 FQNNGV. The CDR3 region has the DNA TGTGCCAGCAGCTTAGGGACTAGGCCCCGAGAGTACAATGAGCAGTTCTTC. Protein: CASSLGTRPREYNEQFF.

This chain uses TRBV27 with TRBJ2-5; 10 nucleotides align to TRBD2. V shed 6 bases, J shed 2 bases, and the junction held 3 bases outside the gene matches. Germline V gene sequence: CDR1 MNHEY, CDR2 SMNVEV (reference sequence). The CDR3 contains 14 residues. The CDR3 bases are TGTGCCAGCAGCTATAGCGGGGGGCAAGAGACCCAGTACTTC. This gives the protein CASSYSGGQETQYF.

The rearrangement uses TRBV19 and TRBJ2-7; D is unclear. The CDR3 covers 14 residues. Germline values: CDR1 LNHDA, CDR2 SQIVND (reference sequence). V was pared by 3 bases and J by 1 base, with 10 bases between. The CDR3 DNA follows: TGTGCCAGTAGTATGCTGGACGGTTCCTACGAGCAGTACTTC. This gives the protein CASSMLDGSYEQYF.

The chain links TRBV5-4 to TRBJ2-5; maybe TRBD1 (6 bases). The CDR3 length is 14 residues. CDR1 is SGHNT and CDR2 is YYREEE in the germline V gene (reference sequence). V was pared by 0 bases and J by 5 bases, with 11 bases between. In DNA form, the CDR3 reads TGTGCCAGCAGCTTGGCAGCGAGGGGGGAGACCCAGTACTTC. This gives the protein CASSLAARGETQYF.

The chain is built from TRBV7-8 and TRBJ1-1, with D possibly being TRBD1 (6 bases). Germline V gene sequence: CDR1 SGHVS, CDR2 FQNEAQ. There are 14 residues in the CDR3. Trimming cost V 8 bases and J 3 bases, with 16 bases left between them. CDR3 region: CASRGGQSHTEAFF. CDR3 coding DNA: TGTGCCAGCCGGGGGGGGCAGTCACACACTGAAGCTTTCTTT.

The J gene is TRBJ2-1, the V gene TRBV27, with a weak D call TRBD2 (5 bases). Germline V lookup: CDR1 MNHEY, CDR2 SMNVEV (reference sequence). This CDR3 has 16 amino acids. Trimming removed 3 bases at V and 5 bases at J, with 17 bases between. The chain's CDR3 is CASSFPRASGDNEQFF. CDR3 coding DNA: TGTGCCAGCAGTTTCCCACGGGCGTCCGGGGACAATGAGCAGTTCTTC.

This clone was counted a single time. The chain recombines TRBV27 with TRBJ1-1, with no clear D. This CDR3 spans 13 amino acids. Trimming removed 5 bases from V and 6 bases from J, with 13 bases in between. Looked up from germline, CDR1 is MNHEY and CDR2 is SMNVEV (reference sequence). The CDR3 sequence is CASSTRVVPEAFF. DNA for the CDR3: TGTGCCAGCAGTACTAGAGTGGTCCCTGAAGCTTTCTTT.

The chain joins TRBV5-4 to TRBJ2-1; possibly TRBD1 for D (5 bases). The CDR3 covers 16 residues. The germline V gene has CDR1 SGHNT and CDR2 YYREEE (reference sequence). V was shortened by 0 bases and J by 4 bases, with 14 bases between the two germline ends. DNA of the CDR3: TGTGCCAGCAGCTTGGGTTCGCAGGGATTGTACAATGAGCAGTTCTTC. Protein product: CASSLGSQGLYNEQFF. Using reference TRBV5-4 and TRBJ2-1 for the parts outside the CDR3, the full variable domain is ETGVTQSPTHLIKTRGQQVTLRCSSQSGHNTVSWYQQALGQGPQFIFQYYREEENGRGNFPPRFSGLQFPNYSSELNVNALELDDSALYLCASSLGSQGLYNEQFFGPGTRLTVL.

The chain carries TRBV13 and TRBJ1-4; 8 bases are a match to TRBD1. V shed 5 bases, J shed 5 bases, and the junction held 4 bases outside the gene matches. Germline lookup yields CDR1 PRHDT and CDR2 FYEKMQ (reference sequence). This CDR3 has 14 residues. This chain's CDR3 is CASSPGGLNEKLFF. CDR3 sequence (DNA): TGTGCCAGCAGCCCAGGGGGCCTAAATGAAAAACTGTTTTTT.

This chain uses TRBV7-7 with TRBJ1-1, with D unresolved. Germline CDR1 SSHAT, CDR2 FNYEAQ (reference sequence). The CDR3 consists of 12 residues. The CDR3 spells CAVTRENTEAFF. CDR3 in DNA: TGTGCTGTAACCCGGGAAAACACTGAAGCTTTCTTT.

The chain joins TRBV6-4 to TRBJ2-1, with 14 bases fitting TRBD2. The CDR3 runs 15 residues. V was pared by 4 bases and J by 4 bases, with 0 bases of the junction left unmatched. Germline-derived CDR1 and CDR2 are MRHNA and SNTAGT. The CDR3 sequence is CASSGTSGGYNEQFF. CDR3 sequence (DNA): TGTGCCAGCAGTGGGACTAGCGGGGGGTACAATGAGCAGTTCTTC.

This clone is a singleton in its sample. This CDR3 is also generated by other DNA sequences in the sample. This chain links TRBV19 with TRBJ1-1; a possible D gene is TRBD1 (6 bases). Trimming cost V 3 bases and J 0 bases, with 8 bases left between them. There are 14 residues in the CDR3. Germline values: CDR1 LNHDA, CDR2 SQIVND (reference sequence). The CDR3 is CASSIGQMNTEAFF. CDR3 DNA sequence: TGTGCCAGTAGTATCGGACAGATGAACACTGAAGCTTTCTTT.

V is TRBV5-4 and J is TRBJ1-3, with no clear D. From germline, CDR1 is SGHNT and CDR2 YYREEE (reference sequence). The ends were cut back, 4 bases at V and 3 bases at J, with 14 bases in the middle. There are 15 residues in the CDR3. In DNA form, the CDR3 reads TGTGCCAGCAGCGACCGCATACCTGATGGAAACACCATATATTTT. Translating gives CASSDRIPDGNTIYF.

This chain uses TRBV5-6 with TRBJ1-5; 8 bases agree with TRBD1. This CDR3 contains 15 residues. V lost 0 bases, J lost 5 bases, and 4 bases stayed unmatched. CDR1 SGHDT and CDR2 YYEEEE come from the germline V gene. The CDR3 sequence: CASSLGDRLDQPQHF. The CDR3 DNA follows: TGTGCCAGCAGCTTGGGGGACAGGCTTGATCAGCCCCAGCATTTT. The variable domain in full, completed from reference TRBV5-6 and TRBJ1-5, reads DAGVTQSPTHLIKTRGQQVTLRCSPKSGHDTVSWYQQALGQGPQFIFQYYEEEERQRGNFPDRFSGHQFPNYSSELNVNALLLGDSALYLCASSLGDRLDQPQHFGDGTRLSIL.

The genes are TRBV5-1 and TRBJ2-1; a weak D match, TRBD2 (6 bases). The CDR3 totals 15 residues. Germline assignment: CDR1 SGHRS and CDR2 YFSETQ. Trimming left V 0 bases short and J 0 bases short, with 7 bases between. CDR3 amino acids: CASSLVGGSYNEQFF. CDR3 nucleotides: TGCGCCAGCAGCTTGGTGGGGGGCTCCTACAATGAGCAGTTCTTC. Looking up the rest from reference TRBV5-1 and TRBJ2-1 gives the full variable domain: KAGVTQTPRYLIKTRGQQVTLSCSPISGHRSVSWYQQTPGQGLQFLFEYFSETQRNKGNFPGRFSGRQFSNSRSEMNVSTLELGDSALYLCASSLVGGSYNEQFFGPGTRLTVL.

The chain joins TRBV21-1 to TRBJ2-7. TRBV21-1 is a pseudogene locus. The CDR3 is 12 amino acids. CDR3 DNA: TGTGCCAGCAGCAAAAAAAAGAAAGAGCAGTACTTC. This codes for CASSKKKKEQYF.

The rearrangement joins TRBV6-5 to TRBJ1-5; no reliable D call. The ends were cut back, 5 bases at V and 0 bases at J, with 11 bases in the middle. This CDR3 has 15 amino acids. CDR1 and CDR2 from the germline V gene are MNHEY and SVGAGI. In nucleotides, the CDR3 is TGTGCCAGCAGTCCGGACGGCTATAGCAATCAGCCCCAGCATTTT. Translation gives CASSPDGYSNQPQHF.